The rows below give T cell receptor beta chains drawn from one sample of a study of TIL therapy for anti-PD-1-resistant metastatic lung cancer. The protocol was immunoSEQ multiplex PCR, while the TCRdb copy is restricted to in-frame clones and leaves out a portion. The sample has approximately 50,000 clones; roughly four fifths are singletons. Sample: blood, taken at baseline. The source of these receptors is a person aged 25-85 years with non-small cell lung cancer. The CDR3 runs from the conserved cysteine through the conserved F or W.

v_gene: TRBV4-2
len: 13
j_gene: TRBJ2-7
CDR3aa: CASSQGTAGEQYF

v_gene: TRBV28
len: 19
j_gene: TRBJ2-7
CDR3aa: CASSSIYSPGLAGDYEQYF

v_gene: TRBV4-3
len: 16
j_gene: TRBJ2-5
CDR3aa: CASSSRLAGGAETQYF

v_gene: TRBV2
len: 15
j_gene: TRBJ2-1
CDR3aa: CASNRGQLAEHEQFF

v_gene: TRBV14
len: 12
j_gene: TRBJ1-2
CDR3aa: CASSQGWGGYTF

v_gene: TRBV9
len: 14
j_gene: TRBJ2-7
CDR3aa: CASSLGGGFYEQYF

v_gene: TRBV3-1/TRBV3-2
len: 13
j_gene: TRBJ2-3
CDR3aa: CASSQVGTDTQYF

v_gene: TRBV28
len: 16
j_gene: TRBJ2-7
CDR3aa: CASSLGGTSGNYEQYF

v_gene: TRBV5-6
len: 15
j_gene: TRBJ1-5
CDR3aa: CASSLWSGNRQPQHF

v_gene: TRBV5-1
len: 17
j_gene: TRBJ1-1
CDR3aa: CASSLKSVAGVNTEAFF

v_gene: TRBV5-1
len: 13
j_gene: TRBJ2-3
CDR3aa: CASSLERELKQDF

v_gene: TRBV19
len: 17
j_gene: TRBJ1-5
CDR3aa: CASSTYRELYSNQPQHF

v_gene: TRBV2
len: 13
j_gene: TRBJ1-4
CDR3aa: CASSDEEGEKLFF

v_gene: TRBV5-1
len: 17
j_gene: TRBJ2-7
CDR3aa: CASSYLAGASSSYEQYF

v_gene: TRBV24-1
len: 13
j_gene: TRBJ1-1
CDR3aa: CATSAAGGYGAFF

v_gene: TRBV7-9
len: 13
j_gene: TRBJ1-2
CDR3aa: CASSLGGDYGYTF

v_gene: TRBV9
len: 14
j_gene: TRBJ2-2
CDR3aa: CASSTLNTAGELFF

v_gene: TRBV4-2
len: 15
j_gene: TRBJ2-3
CDR3aa: CASSPSVGGSDTQYF

v_gene: TRBV2
len: 15
j_gene: TRBJ2-2
CDR3aa: CASRREGQNTGELFF

v_gene: TRBV15
len: 14
j_gene: TRBJ1-2
CDR3aa: CATSRAGGRGGYTF

v_gene: TRBV7-9
len: 13
j_gene: TRBJ2-7
CDR3aa: CASVPLGYHEQYF

v_gene: TRBV30
len: 12
j_gene: TRBJ2-5
CDR3aa: CAWSASGETQYF

v_gene: TRBV7-2
len: 13
j_gene: TRBJ1-5
CDR3aa: CASGPDVNQPQHF

v_gene: TRBV5-4
len: 15
j_gene: TRBJ2-7
CDR3aa: CASSTFRGEELEQYF

v_gene: TRBV15
len: 14
j_gene: TRBJ1-3
CDR3aa: CATSAPGSGNTIYF

v_gene: TRBV11-2
len: 14
j_gene: TRBJ2-7
CDR3aa: CASSLDLGGYEQYF

v_gene: TRBV28
len: 13
j_gene: TRBJ2-3
CDR3aa: CASSLSGADTQYF

v_gene: TRBV11-2
len: 15
j_gene: TRBJ2-3
CDR3aa: CASRDLAGASDTQYF